These 14 T cell receptor beta chains came from one sample sequenced in a study of cytomegalovirus exposure and HLA in healthy donors. The PCR used 60 Vbeta and 13 Jbeta primers. Sequencing used immunoSEQ multiplex PCR; TCRdb keeps in-frame clones, though not all of them. The sample yields about 140,000 clones, around 80% seen once. The material sequenced was PBMCs. The source is a man aged 30 to 39 in good health and CMV-seropositive.

The chain has TRBV7-2 and TRBJ2-1; D is possibly TRBD2 (6 bases). The CDR3 is 15 amino acids. Germline CDR1 SGHTA, CDR2 FQGNSA. The V gene lost 5 bases and the J gene lost 7 bases, with 18 bases spanning the gap. The CDR3 loop is CASSPDYSRGNEQFF. The CDR3 DNA is TGTGCCAGCAGCCCGGACTACTCCCGTGGTAATGAGCAGTTCTTC.

This clone was observed a few times. This chain joins TRBV2 and TRBJ1-4, with D maybe TRBD1 (6 bases). Trimming removed 6 bases from V and 7 bases from J, with 15 bases in between. This CDR3 has 14 residues. Per germline, CDR1 SNHLY and CDR2 FYNNEI. The CDR3 DNA is TGTGCCAGCAGAGCACAGGGCGAGAGTGAAAAACTGTTTTTT. Residues: CASRAQGESEKLFF. Using reference TRBV2 and TRBJ1-4 for the parts outside the CDR3, the full variable domain is EPEVTQTPSHQVTQMGQEVILRCVPISNHLYFYWYRQILGQKVEFLVSFYNNEISEKSEIFDDQFSVERPDGSNFTLKIRSTKLEDSAMYFCASRAQGESEKLFFGSGTQLSVL.

The rearrangement links TRBV19 to TRBJ1-5; 9 nucleotides match TRBD1. The CDR3 covers 15 residues. Unmatched junction bases numbered 4, after V lost 5 bases and J lost 2 bases. CDR1 and CDR2 (germline): LNHDA, SQIVND (reference sequence). For the CDR3, the DNA is TGTGCCAGTAGTCCGGACAGGGGCGGCAATCAGCCCCAGCATTTT. Its protein product is CASSPDRGGNQPQHF.

The chain joins TRBV27 to TRBJ2-1; the match to TRBD2 covers 8 bases. Trimming at V came to 5 bases and at J to 8 bases, leaving 5 bases not matched to a gene. Per germline, CDR1 MNHEY and CDR2 SMNVEV (reference sequence). The CDR3 is 13 amino acids. CDR3 amino acids: CASSPGLEDEQFF. The CDR3 nucleotides read TGTGCCAGCAGTCCGGGACTAGAGGATGAGCAGTTCTTC.

The rearrangement uses TRBV29-1 and TRBJ2-7; 9 nucleotides align to TRBD2. J gave up 2 bases and V 6 bases, and 8 bases lay outside the gene matches. The germline V gene encodes CDR1 SQVTM and CDR2 ANQGSEA. The CDR3 has 14 amino acids. The CDR3 DNA sequence: TGCAGCGTAGAGGGGGCGGGAGGGCCCTACGAGCAGTACTTC. This codes for CSVEGAGGPYEQYF.

The chain carries TRBV5-4 and TRBJ1-2; 7 bases align to TRBD1. Germline trimming cut 5 bases from V and 4 bases from J; bases unmatched to any gene: 14. The CDR3 is 16 residues long. The V gene's germline CDR1 is SGHNT and CDR2 YYREEE (reference sequence). The chain's CDR3 is CASSFPGLRGSYGYTF. The CDR3 coding sequence is TGTGCCAGCAGTTTCCCGGGACTCAGGGGGAGCTATGGCTACACCTTC.

The V and J genes are TRBV7-9 and TRBJ2-7; D is possibly TRBD2 (6 bases). The CDR3 is 13 residues long. Trimming shortened V by 11 bases and J by 4 bases, and 18 bases separated the two germline ends. From germline, CDR1 is SEHNR and CDR2 FQNEAQ (reference sequence). In nucleotides, the CDR3 is TGTGCCCCCACCAAGGGCGGGAAGTACGAGCAGTACTTC. Its protein product is CAPTKGGKYEQYF.

This chain connects TRBV5-1 to TRBJ2-5; TRBD2 agrees at 11 bases. TRBJ2-7 explains the end of the DNA better; the J call may be wrong. This CDR3 contains 19 residues. Per germline, CDR1 SGHRS and CDR2 YFSETQ. CDR3 in DNA: TGCGCCAGCAGTGGGATAGCGGGAGGGCCAGCCGAACCGTCCTACGAGCAGTACTTC. It translates to CASSGIAGGPAEPSYEQYF.

The J gene is TRBJ2-7, the V gene TRBV5-1; maybe TRBD1 (6 bases). CDR3 size: 12 residues. Looked up from germline, CDR1 is SGHRS and CDR2 is YFSETQ. V gave up 4 bases and J gave up 6 bases, with 11 bases separating them. CDR3 protein: CASSREGGEQYF. DNA for the CDR3: TGCGCCAGCAGCCGCGAAGGGGGCGAGCAGTACTTC.

This chain connects TRBV20-1 to TRBJ1-1; D is unresolved. Germline CDR1 is DFQATT and CDR2 is SNEGSKA (reference sequence). Trimming left V 5 bases short and J 3 bases short, with 4 bases between. The CDR3 spans 10 residues. CDR3 in amino acids: CSASYTEAFF. CDR3 in DNA: TGCAGTGCTTCGTACACTGAAGCTTTCTTT.

The J gene is TRBJ2-3, the V gene TRBV5-4; TRBD1 matches at 7 bases. V gave up 0 bases and J gave up 5 bases; unmatched junction bases: 3. The CDR3 has 14 amino acids. CDR1 SGHNT and CDR2 YYREEE come from the germline V gene (reference sequence). The CDR3 nucleotides read TGTGCCAGCAGCTTGGGACAGGGTCAAGATACGCAGTATTTT. Amino acids: CASSLGQGQDTQYF. Variable domain in full (rest from reference TRBV5-4 and TRBJ2-3): ETGVTQSPTHLIKTRGQQVTLRCSSQSGHNTVSWYQQALGQGPQFIFQYYREEENGRGNFPPRFSGLQFPNYSSELNVNALELDDSALYLCASSLGQGQDTQYFGPGTRLTVL.

V and J are TRBV7-9 and TRBJ2-7; 9 bases are shared with TRBD1. This CDR3 region has 12 residues. Germline V gene sequence: CDR1 SEHNR, CDR2 FQNEAQ (reference sequence). This CDR3 reads CSLGTGTYEQYF. In DNA form, the CDR3 reads TGTTCCCTCGGGACAGGGACCTACGAGCAGTACTTC. Supplemented by reference TRBV7-9 and TRBJ2-7, the full variable domain reads DTGVSQNPRHKITKRGQNVTFRCDPISEHNRLYWYRQTLGQGPEFLTYFQNEAQLEKSRLLSDRFSAERPKGSFSTLEIQRTEQGDSAMYLCSLGTGTYEQYFGPGTRLTVT.

The V gene is TRBV5-6, the J gene TRBJ2-7; TRBD1 matches at 9 bases. Germline assignment: CDR1 SGHDT and CDR2 YYEEEE. The CDR3 has 13 residues. The trim removed 5 bases at V and 6 bases at J, leaving 6 bases unmatched. CDR3 nucleotide sequence: TGTGCCAGCAGACCTAAGGACAGGGGCGAGCAGTACTTC. This gives the protein CASRPKDRGEQYF. Using reference TRBV5-6 and TRBJ2-7 for the parts outside the CDR3, the full variable domain is DAGVTQSPTHLIKTRGQQVTLRCSPKSGHDTVSWYQQALGQGPQFIFQYYEEEERQRGNFPDRFSGHQFPNYSSELNVNALLLGDSALYLCASRPKDRGEQYFGPGTRLTVT.

The chain couples TRBV28 to TRBJ1-2; TRBD1 is a possible D gene (6 bases). The length of the CDR3 is 16 residues. Germline CDR1 MDHEN, CDR2 SYDVKM. Trimming stripped 4 bases from V and 4 bases from J, with 19 bases between. The CDR3 loop reads CASSCPTGRDGYGYTF. In nucleotides, the CDR3 is TGTGCCAGCAGTTGTCCCACAGGGAGGGATGGCTATGGCTACACCTTC.